One T cell receptor (beta chain) is described in this entry. Trimming pared 4 bases from V and 3 bases from J, leaving 8 bases between. The V gene's germline CDR1 is SGHRS and CDR2 YFSETQ. This CDR3 region has 13 residues. As originally analysed: For nucleated cells, counts were estimated from reference gene primer amplification. Sequencing was performed with immunoSEQ multiplex PCR; in TCRdb, only in-frame clones are kept and a portion is missing. V, J and clone size are those of that table, while D and trimming were read from the DNA. The sample records about 84,000 clones, nearly 85% being singletons. The data belong to a study of blood T cell repertoires in COVID-19. About the study: Donors in the United States, Italy and Spain gave samples during acute or convalescent COVID-19. PBMCs, B-cell-depleted T cells, or T cells provided the cDNA or gDNA that made up the material.

The sample taken for sequencing was peripheral blood. The TCR comes from a woman of 80 years or more with acute or convalescent COVID-19. The chain uses TRBV5-1 and TRBJ2-1, with D unresolved. Here the CDR3 DNA reads TGCGCCAGCAGCGCGAGCCTCTACAATGAGCAGTTCTTC. This gives the protein CASSASLYNEQFF.